The present T cell receptor (beta chain) was sequenced within a study of blood T cell repertoires in COVID-19. CDR1 and CDR2 from the germline V gene are KGHSH and LQKENI. Trimming took 3 bases from V and 5 from J, leaving 11 bases between them. There are 14 residues in the CDR3. Profiled with immunoSEQ multiplex PCR; TCRdb holds only in-frame clones, not every one. The sample shows about 170,000 clones, roughly 89% of them seen only once. The chain couples TRBV18 to TRBJ1-5, with TRBD1 as a possible D gene (5 bases). Sequencing was carried out using peripheral blood. This TCR came from a man between 18 and 35 years old with active or convalescent COVID-19. This chain's CDR3 is CASSPSREDQPQHF. The CDR3, as DNA: TGTGCCAGCTCACCGAGCAGGGAGGATCAGCCCCAGCATTTT. Looking up the rest from reference TRBV18 and TRBJ1-5 gives the full variable domain: NAGVMQNPRHLVRRRGQEARLRCSPMKGHSHVYWYRQLPEEGLKFMVYLQKENIIDESGMPKERFSAEFPKEGPSILRIQQVVRGDSAAYFCASSPSREDQPQHFGDGTRLSIL.